These 6 T cell receptor beta chains were all obtained from the same sample, sequenced in a study of a mutant IDH1 vaccine in newly diagnosed glioma. These receptors have no known antigen. The repertoire was sequenced with immunoSEQ multiplex PCR; TCRdb's copy has only in-frame clones and lacks some. The table lists tens of thousands of clones, 80% to 90% of them singletons. Time point noted: week 23, last vaccination. Doses consisted of 300 ug of mutant IDH1 20-mer peptide each, paired with topical imiquimod. Sequences were derived from PBMCs, sampled from a glioma patient whose treatment included an IDH1 peptide vaccine. The receptors were sampled from a middle-aged man with glioma.

V is TRBV9 and J is TRBJ1-2, with D unclear. V was clipped by 0 bases and J by 4 bases, with 13 bases between them. This CDR3 spans 15 amino acids. Germline CDR1 reads SGDLS; CDR2 reads YYNGEE. CDR3 nucleotide sequence: TGTGCCAGCAGCGTAGGTGGCGCGGAAGTCTATGGCTACACCTTC. Protein sequence: CASSVGGAEVYGYTF. The whole variable domain, remainder taken from reference TRBV9 and TRBJ1-2, is DSGVTQTPKHLITATGQRVTLRCSPRSGDLSVYWYQQSLDQGLQFLIQYYNGEERAKGNILERFSAQQFPDLHSELNLSSLELGDSALYFCASSVGGAEVYGYTFGSGTRLTVV.

This rearrangement joins TRBV7-2 to TRBJ2-2; 9 bases match TRBD2. This CDR3 region has 15 residues. The ends lost 5 bases at V and 7 bases at J; junction bases unmatched: 8. CDR1 is SGHTA and CDR2 is FQGNSA in the germline V gene. This CDR3 is CASSRTGLAGGELFF. CDR3 nucleotides: TGTGCCAGCAGCCGAACGGGACTAGCCGGCGGGGAGCTGTTTTTT. Supplemented by reference TRBV7-2 and TRBJ2-2, the full variable domain reads GAGVSQSPSNKVTEKGKDVELRCDPISGHTALYWYRQSLGQGLEFLIYFQGNSAPDKSGLPSDRFSAERTGGSVSTLTIQRTQQEDSAVYLCASSRTGLAGGELFFGEGSRLTVL.

V usage is TRBV7-2 and J usage is TRBJ2-7; TRBD2 matches at 8 bases. From germline, CDR1 is SGHTA and CDR2 FQGNSA. CDR3 length: 14 residues. J lost 4 bases, V lost 3 bases, and 5 bases had no gene match. The CDR3, as DNA: TGTGCCAGCAGCTTTACGGGGGGGCGTTACGAGCAGTACTTC. This encodes CASSFTGGRYEQYF.

This clone appeared once. The gene calls are TRBV19 and TRBJ2-7, with D possibly being TRBD2 (6 bases). CDR3 length: 13 amino acids. Germline loops: CDR1 LNHDA, CDR2 SQIVND (reference sequence). Trimming removed 4 bases at V and 2 bases at J, with 9 bases between. The chain's CDR3 is CASSTSGPYEQYF. For the CDR3, the DNA is TGTGCCAGTAGTACAAGCGGGCCCTACGAGCAGTACTTC.

The rearrangement uses TRBV19 and TRBJ2-1; 11 bases fit TRBD2. In germline, CDR1 is LNHDA, CDR2 SQIVND (reference sequence). V lost 4 bases to trimming and J lost 12 bases; unmatched junction nucleotides: 5. CDR3 length: 13 amino acids. The CDR3 sequence: CASSTTSGVLQFF. Here the CDR3 DNA reads TGTGCCAGTAGTACGACTAGCGGGGTCTTGCAGTTCTTC.

The chain employs TRBV25-1 and TRBJ2-1, with D perhaps TRBD2 (6 bases). Germline values: CDR1 MGHDK, CDR2 SYGVNS. Trimming left V 8 bases short and J 4 bases short, with 18 bases between. The CDR3 loop spans 15 amino acids. The CDR3 DNA is TGTGCCAGCGAGGGAGGTTCGTCAGGGTACAATGAGCAGTTCTTC. Its translation: CASEGGSSGYNEQFF.